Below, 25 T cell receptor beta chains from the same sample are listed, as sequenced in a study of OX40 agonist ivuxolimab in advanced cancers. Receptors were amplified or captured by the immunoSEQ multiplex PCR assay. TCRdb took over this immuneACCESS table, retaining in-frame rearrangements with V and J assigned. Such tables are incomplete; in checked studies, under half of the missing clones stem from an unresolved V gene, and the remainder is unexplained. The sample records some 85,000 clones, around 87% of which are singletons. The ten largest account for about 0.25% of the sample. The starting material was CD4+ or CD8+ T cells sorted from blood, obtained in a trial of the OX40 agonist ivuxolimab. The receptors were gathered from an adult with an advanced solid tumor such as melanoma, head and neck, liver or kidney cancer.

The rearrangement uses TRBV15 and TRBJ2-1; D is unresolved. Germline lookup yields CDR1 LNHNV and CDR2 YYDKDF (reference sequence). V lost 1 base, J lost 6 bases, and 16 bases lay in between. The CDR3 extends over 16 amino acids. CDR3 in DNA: TGTGCCACCAGCAGAGTGACGGCATTCGAAGGCAATGAGCAGTTCTTC. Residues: CATSRVTAFEGNEQFF. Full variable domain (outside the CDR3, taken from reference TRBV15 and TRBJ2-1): DAMVIQNPRYQVTQFGKPVTLSCSQTLNHNVMYWYQQKSSQAPKLLFHYYDKDFNNEADTPDNFQSRRPNTSFCFLDIRSPGLGDTAMYLCATSRVTAFEGNEQFFGPGTRLTVL.

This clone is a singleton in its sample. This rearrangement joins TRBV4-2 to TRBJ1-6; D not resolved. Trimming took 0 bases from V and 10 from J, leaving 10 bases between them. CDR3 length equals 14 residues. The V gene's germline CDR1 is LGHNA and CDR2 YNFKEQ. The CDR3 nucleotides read TGTGCCAGCAGCCAAGAACCCAGCAACTCACCCCTCCACTTT. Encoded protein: CASSQEPSNSPLHF.

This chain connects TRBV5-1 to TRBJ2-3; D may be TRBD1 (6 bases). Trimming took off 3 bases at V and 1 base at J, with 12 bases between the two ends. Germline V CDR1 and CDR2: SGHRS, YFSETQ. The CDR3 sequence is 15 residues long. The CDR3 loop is CASSSQGWGTDTQYF. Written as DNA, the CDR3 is TGCGCCAGCAGCTCACAGGGATGGGGCACAGATACGCAGTATTTT. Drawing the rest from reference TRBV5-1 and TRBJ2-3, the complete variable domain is KAGVTQTPRYLIKTRGQQVTLSCSPISGHRSVSWYQQTPGQGLQFLFEYFSETQRNKGNFPGRFSGRQFSNSRSEMNVSTLELGDSALYLCASSSQGWGTDTQYFGPGTRLTVL.

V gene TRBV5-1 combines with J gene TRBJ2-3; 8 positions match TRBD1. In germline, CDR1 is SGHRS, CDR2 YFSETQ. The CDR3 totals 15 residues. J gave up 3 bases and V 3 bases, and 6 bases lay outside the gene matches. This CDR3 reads CASSSSGQVTDTQYF. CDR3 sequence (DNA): TGCGCCAGCAGCTCCTCGGGACAGGTGACAGATACGCAGTATTTT. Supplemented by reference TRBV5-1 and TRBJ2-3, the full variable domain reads KAGVTQTPRYLIKTRGQQVTLSCSPISGHRSVSWYQQTPGQGLQFLFEYFSETQRNKGNFPGRFSGRQFSNSRSEMNVSTLELGDSALYLCASSSSGQVTDTQYFGPGTRLTVL.

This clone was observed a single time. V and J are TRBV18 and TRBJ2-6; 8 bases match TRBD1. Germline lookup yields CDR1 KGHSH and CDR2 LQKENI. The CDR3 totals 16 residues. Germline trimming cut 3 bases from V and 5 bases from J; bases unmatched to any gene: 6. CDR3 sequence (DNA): TGTGCCAGCTCACCGTCGACAGGGGAAAGGGCCAACGTCCTGACTTTC. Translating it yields CASSPSTGERANVLTF.

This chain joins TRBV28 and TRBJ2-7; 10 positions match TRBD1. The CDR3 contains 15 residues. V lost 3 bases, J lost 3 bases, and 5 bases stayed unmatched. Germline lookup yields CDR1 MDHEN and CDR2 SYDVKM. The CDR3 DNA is TGTGCCAGCAGTTTGGAGACAGGGGGCGGCTACGAGCAGTACTTC. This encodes CASSLETGGGYEQYF.

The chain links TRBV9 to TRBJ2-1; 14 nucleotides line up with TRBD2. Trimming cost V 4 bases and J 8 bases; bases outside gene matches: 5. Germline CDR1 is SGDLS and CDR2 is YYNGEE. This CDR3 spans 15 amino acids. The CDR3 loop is CASSQTSGRADEQFF. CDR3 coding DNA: TGTGCCAGCAGCCAGACTAGCGGGAGGGCCGATGAGCAGTTCTTC.

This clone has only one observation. The CDR3 DNA is TGTGCCAGCAGCTTATCAGGGGCTGGAAACACCATATATTTT. Protein: CASSLSGAGNTIYF. The J gene is TRBJ1-3, the V gene TRBV7-9, with D possibly matching TRBD1 (6 bases). There are 14 residues in the CDR3. The V gene lost 2 bases and the J gene lost 2 bases, with 7 bases spanning the gap. Germline V gene lookup returns CDR1 SEHNR and CDR2 FQNEAQ (reference sequence).

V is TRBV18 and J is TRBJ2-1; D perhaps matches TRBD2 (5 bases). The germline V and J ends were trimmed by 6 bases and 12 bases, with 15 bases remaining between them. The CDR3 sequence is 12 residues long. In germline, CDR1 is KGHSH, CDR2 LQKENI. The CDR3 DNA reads TGTGCCAGCTCCCGCCCGGGAATACCGCAGTTCTTC. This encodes CASSRPGIPQFF. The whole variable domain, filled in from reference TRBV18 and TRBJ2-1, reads NAGVMQNPRHLVRRRGQEARLRCSPMKGHSHVYWYRQLPEEGLKFMVYLQKENIIDESGMPKERFSAEFPKEGPSILRIQQVVRGDSAAYFCASSRPGIPQFFGPGTRLTVL.

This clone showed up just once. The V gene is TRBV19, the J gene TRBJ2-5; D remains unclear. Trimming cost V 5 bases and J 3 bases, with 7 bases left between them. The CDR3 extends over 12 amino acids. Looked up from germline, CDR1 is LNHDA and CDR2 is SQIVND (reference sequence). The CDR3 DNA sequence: TGTGCCAGTAGTGGACCTAAAGAGACCCAGTACTTC. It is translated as CASSGPKETQYF.

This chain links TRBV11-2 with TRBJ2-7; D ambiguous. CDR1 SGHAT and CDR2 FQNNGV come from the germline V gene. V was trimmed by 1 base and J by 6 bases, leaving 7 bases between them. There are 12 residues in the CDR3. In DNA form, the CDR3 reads TGTGCCAGCAGCTTAGTGTCTAGCGAGCAGTACTTC. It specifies CASSLVSSEQYF.

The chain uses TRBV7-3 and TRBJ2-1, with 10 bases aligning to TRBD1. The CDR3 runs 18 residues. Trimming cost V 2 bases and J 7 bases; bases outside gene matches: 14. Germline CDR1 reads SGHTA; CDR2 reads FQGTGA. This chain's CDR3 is CASSLYPPGTGVRNEQFF. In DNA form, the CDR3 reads TGTGCCAGCAGCTTATACCCTCCCGGGACAGGGGTCAGGAATGAGCAGTTCTTC.

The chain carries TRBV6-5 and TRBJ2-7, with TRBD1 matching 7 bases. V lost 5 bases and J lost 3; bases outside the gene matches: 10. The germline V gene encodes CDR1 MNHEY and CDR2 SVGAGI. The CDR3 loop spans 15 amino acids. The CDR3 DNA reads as TGTGCCAGCAGTATAAGACAGGGTGGAAACTACGAGCAGTACTTC. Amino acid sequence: CASSIRQGGNYEQYF.

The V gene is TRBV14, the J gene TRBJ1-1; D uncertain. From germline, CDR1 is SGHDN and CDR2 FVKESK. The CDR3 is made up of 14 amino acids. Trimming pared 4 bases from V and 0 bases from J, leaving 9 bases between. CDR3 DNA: TGTGCCAGCAGCCTGACATGGATGAACACTGAAGCTTTCTTT. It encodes CASSLTWMNTEAFF.

The CDR3 region is CASSTGQAQETQYF. As DNA, the CDR3 is TGTGCCAGTAGTACCGGACAGGCCCAAGAGACCCAGTACTTC. This chain links TRBV19 with TRBJ2-5; TRBD1 matches at 7 bases. The CDR3 spans 14 residues. The trim removed 4 bases at V and 1 base at J, leaving 3 bases unmatched. Germline V CDR1 and CDR2: LNHDA, SQIVND (reference sequence).

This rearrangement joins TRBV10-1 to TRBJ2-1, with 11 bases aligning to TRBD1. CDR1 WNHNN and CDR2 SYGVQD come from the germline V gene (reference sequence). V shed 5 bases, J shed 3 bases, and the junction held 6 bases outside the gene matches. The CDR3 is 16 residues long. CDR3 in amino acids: CASSKTGTGGYNEQFF. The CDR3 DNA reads TGCGCCAGCAGTAAAACCGGGACAGGGGGCTACAATGAGCAGTTCTTC.

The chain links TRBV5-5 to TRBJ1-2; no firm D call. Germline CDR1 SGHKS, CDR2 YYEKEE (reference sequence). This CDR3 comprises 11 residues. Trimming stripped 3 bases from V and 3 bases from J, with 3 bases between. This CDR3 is CASSWDYGYTF. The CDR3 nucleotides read TGTGCCAGCAGCTGGGACTATGGCTACACCTTC. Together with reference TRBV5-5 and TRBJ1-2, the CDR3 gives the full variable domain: DAGVTQSPTHLIKTRGQQVTLRCSPISGHKSVSWYQQVLGQGPQFIFQYYEKEERGRGNFPDRFSARQFPNYSSELNVNALLLGDSALYLCASSWDYGYTFGSGTRLTVV.

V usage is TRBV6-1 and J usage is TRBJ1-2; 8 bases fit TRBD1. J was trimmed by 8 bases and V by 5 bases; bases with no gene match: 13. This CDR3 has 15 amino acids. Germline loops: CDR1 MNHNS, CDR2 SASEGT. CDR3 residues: CASSPWTGSTRGYTF. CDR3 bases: TGTGCCAGCAGTCCGTGGACAGGGTCCACAAGGGGCTACACCTTC.

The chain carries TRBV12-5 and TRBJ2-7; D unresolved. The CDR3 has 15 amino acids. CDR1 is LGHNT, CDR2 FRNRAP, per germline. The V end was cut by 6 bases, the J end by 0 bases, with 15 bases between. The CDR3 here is CASGSDGMSSYEQYF. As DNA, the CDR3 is TGTGCTAGTGGCTCAGACGGAATGTCCTCCTACGAGCAGTACTTC. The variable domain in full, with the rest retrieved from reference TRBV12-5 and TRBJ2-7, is DARVTQTPRHKVTEMGQEVTMRCQPILGHNTVFWYRQTMMQGLELLAYFRNRAPLDDSGMPKDRFSAEMPDATLATLKIQPSEPRDSAVYFCASGSDGMSSYEQYFGPGTRLTVT.

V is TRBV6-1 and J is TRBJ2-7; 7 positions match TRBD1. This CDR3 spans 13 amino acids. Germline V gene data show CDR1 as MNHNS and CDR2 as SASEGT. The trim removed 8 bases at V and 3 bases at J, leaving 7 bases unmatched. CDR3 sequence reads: CASRRDSHYEQYF. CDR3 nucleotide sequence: TGTGCCAGCCGCCGGGACAGTCACTACGAGCAGTACTTC.

CDR3 amino acids: CASSPISLPGGRTQYF. CDR3 DNA sequence: TGTGCCAGCTCACCAATATCCTTGCCAGGGGGTCGGACCCAGTACTTC. The rearrangement joins TRBV18 to TRBJ2-5; 7 bases map to TRBD1. Germline CDR1 reads KGHSH; CDR2 reads LQKENI. The length of the CDR3 is 16 residues. The V segment lost 2 bases and the J segment 7 bases; nucleotides outside the gene matches: 13.

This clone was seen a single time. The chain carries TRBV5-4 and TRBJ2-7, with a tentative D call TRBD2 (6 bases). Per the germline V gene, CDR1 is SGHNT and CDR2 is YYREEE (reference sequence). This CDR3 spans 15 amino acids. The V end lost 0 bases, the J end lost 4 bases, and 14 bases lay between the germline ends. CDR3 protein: CASSLELAGSYEQYF. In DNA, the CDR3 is TGTGCCAGCAGCTTGGAACTAGCTGGTTCGTACGAGCAGTACTTC.

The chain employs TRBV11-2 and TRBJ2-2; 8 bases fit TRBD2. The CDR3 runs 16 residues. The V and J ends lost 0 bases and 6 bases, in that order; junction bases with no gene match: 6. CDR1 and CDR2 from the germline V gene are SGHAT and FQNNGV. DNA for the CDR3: TGTGCCAGCAGCTTAGAAGTAGCGGGAATCGCCGGGGAGCTGTTTTTT. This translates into CASSLEVAGIAGELFF.

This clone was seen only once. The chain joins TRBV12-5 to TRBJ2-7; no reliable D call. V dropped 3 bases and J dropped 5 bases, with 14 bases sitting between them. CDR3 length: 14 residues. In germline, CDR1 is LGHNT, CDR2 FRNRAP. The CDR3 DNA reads TGTGCTAGTGGTTTCAACGGTCCTATGGACGAGCAGTACTTC. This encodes CASGFNGPMDEQYF.

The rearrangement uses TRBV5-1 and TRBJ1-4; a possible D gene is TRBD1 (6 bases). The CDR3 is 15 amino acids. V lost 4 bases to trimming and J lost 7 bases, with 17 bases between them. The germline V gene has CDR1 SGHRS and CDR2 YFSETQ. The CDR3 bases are TGCGCCAGCAGCGCCGCAAGCGGACAGCGTGAAAAACTGTTTTTT. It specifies CASSAASGQREKLFF.